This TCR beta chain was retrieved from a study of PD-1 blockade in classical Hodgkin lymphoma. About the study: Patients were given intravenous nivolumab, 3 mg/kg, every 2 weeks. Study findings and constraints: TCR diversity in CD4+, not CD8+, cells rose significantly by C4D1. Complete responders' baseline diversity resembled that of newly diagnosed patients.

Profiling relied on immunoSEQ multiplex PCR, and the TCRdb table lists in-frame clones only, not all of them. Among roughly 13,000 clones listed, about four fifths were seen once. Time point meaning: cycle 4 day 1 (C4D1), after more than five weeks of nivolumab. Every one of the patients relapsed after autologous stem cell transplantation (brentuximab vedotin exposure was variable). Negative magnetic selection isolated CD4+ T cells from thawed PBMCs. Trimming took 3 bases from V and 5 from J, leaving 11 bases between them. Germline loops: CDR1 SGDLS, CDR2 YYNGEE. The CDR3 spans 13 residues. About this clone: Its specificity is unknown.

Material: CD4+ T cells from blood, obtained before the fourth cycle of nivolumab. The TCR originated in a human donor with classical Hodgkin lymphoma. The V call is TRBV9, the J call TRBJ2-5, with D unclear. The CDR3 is CASSDSYSETQYF. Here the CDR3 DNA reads TGTGCCAGCAGCGACAGCTACTCGGAGACCCAGTACTTC.